This T cell receptor beta chain stems from a study of post-analysis software for immune sequencing data. This clonotype appeared a few times. The antigen remains unidentified. V lost 5 bases and J lost 4, with 15 bases in between. The CDR3 runs to 15 residues. In germline, CDR1 is SGHAT, CDR2 FQNNGV. Unique molecular identifiers were present in the TCR beta cDNA libraries. TCRdb passed the PCR reads through MiXCR, listing each CDR3 protein once. The repertoire holds 450,000 to 650,000 distinct CDR3 sequences, with roughly 46% as singletons. Study-wide findings and caveats: Elevated frequency relative to controls characterized about 5 TRBV segments in patients, TRBV5-6, TRBV5-1 and TRBV20-1 among them.

The origin of this receptor is a girl between 10 and 17 years old with multiple sclerosis. This chain connects TRBV11-2 to TRBJ2-1, with D perhaps TRBD1 (6 bases). The sequenced sample consisted of blood. In DNA form, the CDR3 reads TGTGCCAGCAGCCCTAGGGACACTTCTTACAATGAGCAGTTCTTC. Protein product: CASSPRDTSYNEQFF.